This entry lists 12 T cell receptor beta chains sequenced from one sample in a study of blood T cells in healthy people across ages (dated by TCRdb to 2013 to 2016). Library preparation employed 5' RACE. A second PCR of about 6 to 11 cycles was performed with a sample-barcoded 5' primer and a J-beta primer mix. The public reads were reanalyzed by TCRdb: fastp trimming at Q25, MiXCR alignment, in-frame beta chains only. A single entry per CDR3 protein holds the most common genes and DNA from its merged rows. Counted in this sample were fewer than 2 million distinct CDR3 sequences; 30% to 40% of them appeared once. The ten largest account for 20% to 25% of the sample. The sequenced sample consisted of blood. Receptors originate from a human donor in good health.

This clonotype was seen more than once but under ten times. This chain joins TRBV6-6 and TRBJ2-5; 7 bases are a match to TRBD1. Germline CDR1 and CDR2: MNHNY and SVGAGI (reference sequence). V lost 2 bases, J lost 2 bases, and 8 bases stayed unmatched. This CDR3 region has 16 residues. The CDR3 DNA is TGTGCCAGCAGTTACATGACAGGGTTGAGGCAAGAGACCCAGTACTTC. Residues: CASSYMTGLRQETQYF.

V usage is TRBV28 and J usage is TRBJ2-3; no clear D. V was clipped by 4 bases and J by 3 bases, with 17 bases between them. This CDR3 contains 16 residues. CDR1 is MDHEN, CDR2 SYDVKM, per germline. Here the CDR3 DNA reads TGTGCCAGCAGTTCTATATTGGAGTTATCAACAGATACGCAGTATTTT. Protein product: CASSSILELSTDTQYF.

This chain links TRBV7-6 with TRBJ2-6, with a weak D call TRBD1 (5 bases). CDR1 SGHVS and CDR2 FNYEAQ come from the germline V gene. The V and J ends lost 3 bases and 0 bases respectively, with 15 bases between them. The CDR3 runs to 18 residues. This chain's CDR3 is CASSFRAGFYSGANVLTF. CDR3 DNA sequence: TGTGCCAGCAGCTTTCGGGCAGGGTTCTACTCTGGGGCCAACGTCCTGACTTTC.

Comments on this clonotype: A read error may explain this, as a much larger clone is one base away. The genes are TRBV20-1 and TRBJ2-3, with 9 bases identical to TRBD2. The CDR3 loop spans 15 amino acids. Germline CDR1 is DFQATT and CDR2 is SNEGSKA (reference sequence). The CDR3 spells CSARPLAGATDAQYF. CDR3 sequence (DNA): TGCAGTGCTAGACCATTAGCGGGGGCAACAGATGCGCAGTATTTT.

A few counts support this clonotype. As DNA, the CDR3 is TGTGCCAGCAGCCAAAGGGAGGCGGGGCAAAAACTGTTTTTT. Translation gives CASSQREAGQKLFF. J is TRBJ1-4 and V is TRBV3-1, with D possibly being TRBD1 (5 bases). This CDR3 is 14 amino acids long. Trimming took off 2 bases at V and 9 bases at J, with 13 bases between the two ends. Germline V gene lookup returns CDR1 LGHDT and CDR2 YNNKEL (reference sequence).

This clonotype was picked up a small number of times. This chain uses TRBV6-6 with TRBJ2-3; either TRBD1 or TRBD2 may supply D (5 bases each). CDR3 length: 15 amino acids. Germline loops: CDR1 MNHNY, CDR2 SVGAGI (reference sequence). V was trimmed by 1 base and J by 2 bases, leaving 10 bases between them. The CDR3 loop is CASSYLGPHTDTQYF. In DNA, the CDR3 is TGTGCCAGCAGTTACTTGGGACCCCACACAGATACGCAGTATTTT.

There are a few counts of this clonotype. The chain uses TRBV6-5 and TRBJ2-1; no clear D. V lost 5 bases, J lost 9 bases, and 11 bases lay in between. The germline V gene has CDR1 MNHEY and CDR2 SVGAGI. The CDR3 is 12 amino acids. The CDR3, as DNA: TGTGCCAGCAGTCCGACTCCCCTTGAGCAGTTCTTC. Translated, it gives CASSPTPLEQFF.

This clonotype was seen only a few times. The chain links TRBV28 to TRBJ1-4; 10 bases are a match to TRBD1. Germline CDR1 is MDHEN and CDR2 is SYDVKM. The CDR3 sequence is 17 residues long. V lost 5 bases and J lost 3; bases outside the gene matches: 9. CDR3: CASSNSDRGRANEKLFF. As DNA, the CDR3 is TGTGCCAGCAGTAACTCGGACAGGGGGAGGGCTAATGAAAAACTGTTTTTT. The full variable domain, with the rest looked up from reference TRBV28 and TRBJ1-4, is DVKVTQSSRYLVKRTGEKVFLECVQDMDHENMFWYRQDPGLGLRLIYFSYDVKMKEKGDIPEGYSVSREKKERFSLILESASTNQTSMYLCASSNSDRGRANEKLFFGSGTQLSVL.

The chain uses TRBV9 and TRBJ1-2; D unclear. The V and J ends lost 0 bases and 4 bases respectively, with 7 bases between them. Germline CDR1 is SGDLS and CDR2 is YYNGEE. The CDR3 covers 13 residues. The CDR3: CASSVASGYGYTF. CDR3 DNA sequence: TGTGCCAGCAGCGTAGCTAGTGGCTATGGCTACACCTTC.

A few counts support this clonotype. The J gene is TRBJ1-2, the V gene TRBV4-3, with D possibly TRBD1 on 5 matching bases. Trimming removed 0 bases from V and 12 bases from J, with 23 bases in between. Germline V lookup: CDR1 LGHNA, CDR2 YSLEER. CDR3 length equals 16 residues. In DNA, the CDR3 is TGCGCCAGCAGCCAAGATCTGGGTCCCAGGGCCGAGCAGGACACCTTC. Translating it yields CASSQDLGPRAEQDTF.

The chain links TRBV20-1 to TRBJ2-4; maybe TRBD2 (5 bases). Looked up from germline, CDR1 is DFQATT and CDR2 is SNEGSKA (reference sequence). V lost 3 bases to trimming and J lost 6 bases, with 18 bases between them. The CDR3 runs to 15 residues. The CDR3 loop reads CSARTPPRALNIQYF. The CDR3 DNA sequence: TGCAGTGCTAGGACACCTCCGAGGGCCCTAAACATTCAGTACTTC.

The V gene is TRBV3-1, the J gene TRBJ2-1, with D unresolved. This CDR3 is 16 amino acids long. Germline assignment: CDR1 LGHDT and CDR2 YNNKEL (reference sequence). V was pared by 0 bases and J by 7 bases, with 16 bases between. This CDR3 is CASSQDRATKGNEQFF. The CDR3 DNA sequence: TGTGCCAGCAGCCAAGACCGCGCGACCAAGGGAAATGAGCAGTTCTTC.